The 29 T cell receptor beta chains reported below all come from one sample, sequenced in a study of blood T cell repertoires in COVID-19. Sequenced by immunoSEQ multiplex PCR; TCRdb stores in-frame clones only, minus some. The table has 180,000 or so clones, roughly 87% seen once; the top ten hold 1.6%. The sample consisted of peripheral blood. Receptors originate from a woman in her forties or fifties with acute or convalescent COVID-19.

The chain carries TRBV6-2 or TRBV6-3 and TRBJ1-5; D is unresolved. Germline assignment: CDR1 MNHEY and CDR2 SVGEGT. The CDR3 consists of 14 residues. V was trimmed by 3 bases and J by 0 bases, leaving 6 bases between them. The CDR3 is CASSYLYSNQPQHF. In DNA form, the CDR3 reads TGTGCCAGCAGTTATTTGTATAGCAATCAGCCCCAGCATTTT.

This chain connects TRBV5-4 to TRBJ1-1; 9 nucleotides align to TRBD1. The CDR3 loop spans 16 amino acids. The germline V gene has CDR1 SGHNT and CDR2 YYREEE (reference sequence). The J segment lost 0 bases and the V segment lost 4 bases, leaving 7 bases of the junction unmatched. The CDR3 region is CASSVDRGAMNTEAFF. CDR3 sequence (DNA): TGTGCCAGCAGCGTAGACAGGGGGGCGATGAACACTGAAGCTTTCTTT.

The rearrangement links TRBV7-3 to TRBJ2-3, with D hard to call. This CDR3 has 13 residues. Germline V gene data show CDR1 as SGHTA and CDR2 as FQGTGA. The V and J ends lost 6 bases and 2 bases respectively, with 9 bases between them. The CDR3 DNA is TGTGCCAGCAGTTCTCTACCCACAGATACGCAGTATTTT. This codes for CASSSLPTDTQYF.

The V gene is TRBV3-1 (or the pseudogene TRBV3-2), the J gene TRBJ1-3; D unresolved. Trimming shortened V by 0 bases and J by 0 bases, and 6 bases separated the two germline ends. Per the germline V gene, CDR1 is LGHDT and CDR2 is YNNKEL (reference sequence). This CDR3 comprises 15 residues. CDR3 in amino acids: CASSQDHSSGNTIYF. CDR3 bases: TGTGCCAGCAGCCAAGATCATAGCTCTGGAAACACCATATATTTT.

The chain recombines TRBV29-1 with TRBJ2-3, with 16 positions matching TRBD2. Germline lookup yields CDR1 SQVTM and CDR2 ANQGSEA. This CDR3 has 14 amino acids. The J segment lost 3 bases and the V segment lost 7 bases, leaving 1 base of the junction unmatched. The CDR3 nucleotides read TGCAGCGGGGGACTAGCGGGAGGGACAGATACGCAGTATTTT. Residues: CSGGLAGGTDTQYF.

The V gene is TRBV2, the J gene TRBJ1-5; TRBD1 matches at 8 bases. This CDR3 has 15 residues. V shed 1 base and J 4 bases; nucleotides not matched to a gene: 3. The germline V gene has CDR1 SNHLY and CDR2 FYNNEI. The chain's CDR3 is CASSEEGTGNQPQHF. CDR3 DNA: TGTGCCAGCAGTGAAGAAGGGACAGGAAATCAGCCCCAGCATTTT.

The chain links TRBV6-5 to TRBJ2-7; 7 positions match TRBD1. The CDR3 spans 14 residues. The germline V gene encodes CDR1 MNHEY and CDR2 SVGAGI. The junction had 8 bases not matched to a gene; V was cut back by 7 bases and J by 2 bases. The CDR3 DNA reads TGTGCCAGCACCTTAGTGACAGGGCCCTACGAGCAGTACTTC. Protein: CASTLVTGPYEQYF.

In DNA, the CDR3 is TGTGCCAGCAGCTTCGCAGGGGGTTTCACTGAAGCTTTCTTT. Translation gives CASSFAGGFTEAFF. The rearrangement joins TRBV7-2 to TRBJ1-1; TRBD1 aligns across 7 bases. Trimming took 3 bases from V and 4 from J; bases not matched to a gene: 5. Germline V gene lookup returns CDR1 SGHTA and CDR2 FQGNSA. CDR3 length equals 14 residues.

The rearrangement links TRBV27 to TRBJ1-2; a weak D match, TRBD1 (6 bases). The V end was cut by 5 bases, the J end by 4 bases, with 23 bases between. Germline V gene sequence: CDR1 MNHEY, CDR2 SMNVEV (reference sequence). CDR3 length: 17 amino acids. The CDR3 DNA follows: TGTGCCAGCAGTCCCTTGACAGGTAGGGGCCTCCGCTATGGCTACACCTTC. Translation gives CASSPLTGRGLRYGYTF.

V gene TRBV5-6 combines with J gene TRBJ1-5, with TRBD1 matching over 9 bases. From germline, CDR1 is SGHDT and CDR2 YYEEEE. The V segment lost 4 bases and the J segment 7 bases; nucleotides outside the gene matches: 6. The CDR3 covers 14 residues. CDR3 sequence (DNA): TGTGCCAGCAGCCCGGGGACAGGGCTACAGCCCCAGCATTTT. This codes for CASSPGTGLQPQHF.

This clone was detected once. This chain links TRBV7-2 with TRBJ1-3, with D maybe TRBD1 (6 bases). The V gene lost 2 bases and the J gene lost 4 bases, with 9 bases spanning the gap. The CDR3 consists of 14 residues. Germline V CDR1 and CDR2: SGHTA, FQGNSA. CDR3 sequence: CASSLSGGGNTIYF. CDR3 DNA sequence: TGTGCCAGCAGCTTATCGGGGGGCGGAAACACCATATATTTT.

J is TRBJ1-5 and V is TRBV18; perhaps TRBD1 as D (6 bases). The CDR3 covers 14 residues. CDR1 and CDR2 (germline): KGHSH, LQKENI. V was clipped by 3 bases and J by 3 bases, with 9 bases between them. Here the CDR3 DNA reads TGTGCCAGCTCACCGGGACACCTCAATCAGCCCCAGCATTTT. It yields the protein CASSPGHLNQPQHF.

The chain joins TRBV10-3 to TRBJ1-4; TRBD1 agrees at 7 bases. Germline V gene lookup returns CDR1 ENHRY and CDR2 SYGVKD. The CDR3 consists of 14 residues. With V trimmed by 6 bases and J by 1 base, 2 bases remained unmatched. The CDR3 protein is CAIRGTETNEKLFF. The DNA for the CDR3 is TGTGCCATCAGGGGGACAGAAACTAATGAAAAACTGTTTTTT.

Only a few counts were recorded for this clone. This sequence joins TRBV5-6 and TRBJ2-1; TRBD2 is a possible D gene (6 bases). The CDR3 spans 18 residues. Germline V CDR1 and CDR2: SGHDT, YYEEEE. Trimming took 4 bases from V and 3 from J, leaving 23 bases between them. The CDR3 reads CASSLLAGPAGNYNEQFF. In nucleotides, the CDR3 is TGTGCCAGCAGCCTACTAGCCGGTCCAGCAGGGAACTACAATGAGCAGTTCTTC.

The chain is built from TRBV30 and TRBJ2-3, with a weak D call TRBD2 (7 bases). CDR1 is GTSNPN and CDR2 is SVGIG in the germline V gene (reference sequence). The CDR3 is 14 amino acids. Trimming cost V 0 bases and J 4 bases, with 11 bases left between them. CDR3: CAWSVGGRPDTQYF. CDR3 sequence (DNA): TGTGCCTGGAGTGTCGGGGGGCGCCCAGATACGCAGTATTTT.

The chain couples TRBV19 to TRBJ1-4, with unresolved D. Trimming stripped 2 bases from V and 0 bases from J, with 4 bases between. Germline-derived CDR1 and CDR2 are LNHDA and SQIVND (reference sequence). The CDR3 has 14 residues. The CDR3 protein is CASSIITTNEKLFF. The CDR3 DNA follows: TGTGCCAGTAGTATAATAACAACTAATGAAAAACTGTTTTTT.

The chain combines TRBV5-4 with TRBJ1-4; 9 bases fit TRBD1. Germline assignment: CDR1 SGHNT and CDR2 YYREEE (reference sequence). The ends lost 8 bases at V and 8 bases at J; junction bases unmatched: 13. The length of the CDR3 is 15 residues. DNA for the CDR3: TGTGCCAGTAGGGCGCAGGGGACAGGGAGCGAAAAACTGTTTTTT. Translation gives CASRAQGTGSEKLFF.

The genes are TRBV10-3 and TRBJ1-6, with 7 nucleotides matching TRBD1. CDR1 and CDR2 from the germline V gene are ENHRY and SYGVKD. The CDR3 length is 17 residues. Trimming took 0 bases from V and 5 from J; bases not matched to a gene: 7. The DNA for the CDR3 is TGTGCCATCAGTGAGTCATTAGGGACAGCCGATAATTCACCCCTCCACTTT. Translated, it gives CAISESLGTADNSPLHF.

The V call is TRBV5-1, the J call TRBJ1-1, with unresolved D. This CDR3 has 15 amino acids. Per the germline V gene, CDR1 is SGHRS and CDR2 is YFSETQ. V dropped 1 base and J dropped 6 bases, with 16 bases sitting between them. The CDR3 DNA sequence: TGCGCCAGCAGCTTGACCCCGGGTGCCCGTGCTGAAGCTTTCTTT. It specifies CASSLTPGARAEAFF.

The V and J genes are TRBV3-1 (or the pseudogene TRBV3-2) and TRBJ1-2; D unclear. The V end was cut by 5 bases, the J end by 2 bases, with 12 bases between. The CDR3 is 14 residues long. Germline CDR1 and CDR2: LGHDT and YNNKEL (reference sequence). CDR3 sequence: CASSSQAANYGYTF. In DNA form, the CDR3 reads TGTGCCAGCAGCAGTCAAGCGGCGAACTATGGCTACACCTTC.

V and J are TRBV19 and TRBJ1-6, with D unclear. The CDR3 consists of 15 residues. The germline V gene encodes CDR1 LNHDA and CDR2 SQIVND (reference sequence). V dropped 3 bases and J dropped 6 bases, with 12 bases sitting between them. CDR3 DNA: TGTGCCAGTAGTATGTTAGAACAGTTTAATTCACCCCTCCACTTT. It translates to CASSMLEQFNSPLHF.

This clone was counted between two and nine times. The chain combines TRBV11-2 with TRBJ1-4; D might be TRBD1 (5 bases). V was clipped by 1 base and J by 3 bases, with 9 bases between them. CDR1 is SGHAT, CDR2 FQNNGV, per germline. The CDR3 extends over 15 amino acids. CDR3 protein: CASSLGRGSNEKLFF. Here the CDR3 DNA reads TGTGCCAGCAGCTTAGGACGGGGGTCTAATGAAAAACTGTTTTTT. Together with reference TRBV11-2 and TRBJ1-4, the CDR3 gives the full variable domain: EAGVAQSPRYKIIEKRQSVAFWCNPISGHATLYWYQQILGQGPKLLIQFQNNGVVDDSQLPKDRFSAERLKGVDSTLKIQPAKLEDSAVYLCASSLGRGSNEKLFFGSGTQLSVL.

This rearrangement joins TRBV28 to TRBJ1-5; 10 bases map to TRBD1. CDR1 and CDR2 (germline): MDHEN, SYDVKM. This CDR3 spans 15 amino acids. V shed 5 bases, J shed 6 bases, and the junction held 7 bases outside the gene matches. CDR3 DNA sequence: TGTGCCAGCAGTAGCGGGACAGGGGAGACTCAGCCCCAGCATTTT. Protein: CASSSGTGETQPQHF.

The CDR3 nucleotides read TGTGCCAGCAGTCAGACAGAGATGAACACTGAAGCTTTCTTT. Its translation is CASSQTEMNTEAFF. The gene calls are TRBV28 and TRBJ1-1, with D possibly TRBD1 on 5 matching bases. V gave up 5 bases and J gave up 0 bases, with 10 bases separating them. The CDR3 has 14 residues. The germline CDR1 and CDR2 sequences are MDHEN and SYDVKM.

This clone was recorded only once. The chain is built from TRBV11-2 and TRBJ2-7, with D possibly matching TRBD2 (5 bases). The V and J ends lost 3 bases and 4 bases respectively, with 13 bases between them. The CDR3 covers 14 residues. The germline V gene encodes CDR1 SGHAT and CDR2 FQNNGV. The CDR3 loop reads CASSFAGPVYEQYF. Written as DNA, the CDR3 is TGTGCCAGCAGCTTCGCGGGCCCAGTATACGAGCAGTACTTC.

The chain uses TRBV6-5 and TRBJ2-1; D may be TRBD1 (6 bases). The V gene lost 4 bases and the J gene lost 6 bases, with 16 bases spanning the gap. Germline CDR1 is MNHEY and CDR2 is SVGAGI. The CDR3 runs 15 residues. CDR3 in amino acids: CASSSGTLGANEQFF. CDR3 DNA sequence: TGTGCCAGCAGTTCCGGGACCCTGGGGGCCAATGAGCAGTTCTTC.

Only one count was recorded for this clone. The V gene is TRBV19, the J gene TRBJ1-6; possible D gene TRBD1, 6 bases. The germline gives CDR1 LNHDA, CDR2 SQIVND (reference sequence). The CDR3 runs 16 residues. The V and J ends lost 7 bases and 0 bases respectively, with 13 bases between them. The CDR3: CASTTTGSSYNSPLHF. Here the CDR3 DNA reads TGTGCCAGTACCACCACAGGGAGCTCCTATAATTCACCCCTCCACTTT.

This clone was found a few times. The genes are TRBV13 and TRBJ2-3; tentatively, D is TRBD2 (6 bases). CDR3 length: 12 amino acids. Trimming stripped 5 bases from V and 5 bases from J, with 8 bases between. Germline CDR1 is PRHDT and CDR2 is FYEKMQ (reference sequence). Written as DNA, the CDR3 is TGTGCCAGCAGCCCGGGGGTAGATACGCAGTATTTT. Amino acid sequence: CASSPGVDTQYF.

The chain recombines TRBV4-3 with TRBJ2-6; possibly TRBD1 for D (6 bases). Trimming stripped 0 bases from V and 4 bases from J, with 10 bases between. Germline V CDR1 and CDR2: LGHNA, YSLEER. The CDR3 sequence is 16 residues long. CDR3 amino acids: CASSQDPGTGANVLTF. CDR3 nucleotide sequence: TGCGCCAGCAGCCAAGATCCAGGGACAGGGGCCAACGTCCTGACTTTC.